These 10 T cell receptor beta chains came from one sample sequenced in a study of CD8 T cells in ankylosing spondylitis. Overall study results and limits: A TCR beta motif made of fewer than 10 highly homologous variants seemed typical of ankylosing spondylitis blood.

TCRdb re-called the 5' RACE reads with MiXCR, one entry per CDR3 protein. The profile shows about 220,000 distinct CDR3 sequences, about 7% of them singletons. Their antigen targets remain unknown. Sequencing used blood, either unsorted or a sorted T cell fraction (not recorded which). The receptors come from a male donor with ankylosing spondylitis.

This clonotype was observed many times. This chain connects TRBV4-3 to TRBJ1-2; TRBD1 might be the D (5 bases). Germline V gene data show CDR1 as LGHNA and CDR2 as YSLEER. Between the trimmed V and J ends, which lost 1 base and 0 bases, there was a span of 12 bases. The CDR3 covers 16 residues. DNA of the CDR3: TGCGCCAGCAGCCAAGGTTCCGGGACGTCTAACTATGGCTACACCTTC. This codes for CASSQGSGTSNYGYTF.

This clonotype showed up many times. V usage is TRBV4-2 and J usage is TRBJ2-7, with D unclear. This CDR3 comprises 11 residues. Trimming shortened V by 5 bases and J by 2 bases, and 4 bases separated the two germline ends. Looked up from germline, CDR1 is LGHNA and CDR2 is YNFKEQ. The CDR3 loop reads CASSTPYEQYF. The CDR3 DNA reads TGTGCCAGCAGCACCCCCTACGAGCAGTACTTC.

This clonotype came up many times. The rearrangement links TRBV28 to TRBJ2-1; D possibly corresponds to TRBD2 (6 bases). V was pared by 5 bases and J by 7 bases, with 15 bases between. The CDR3 contains 14 residues. Germline CDR1 MDHEN, CDR2 SYDVKM. Written as DNA, the CDR3 is TGTGCCAGCAGTCTCACCCGGGACTTTAATGAGCAGTTCTTC. Amino acids: CASSLTRDFNEQFF.

This clonotype has ten or more counts. V and J are TRBV19 and TRBJ2-5; TRBD1 agrees at 7 bases. This CDR3 comprises 14 residues. The V gene end was trimmed by 5 bases and the J gene end by 0 bases; junction bases not matched to a gene: 3. Germline CDR1 is LNHDA and CDR2 is SQIVND (reference sequence). This CDR3 reads CASSVGQNQETQYF. The CDR3 DNA reads as TGTGCCAGTAGTGTGGGACAGAACCAAGAGACCCAGTACTTC.

Ten or more counts support this clonotype. This sequence joins TRBV4-3 and TRBJ2-3, with TRBD2 matching over 11 bases. Germline V gives CDR1 LGHNA, CDR2 YSLEER. The J segment lost 2 bases and the V segment lost 0 bases, leaving 7 bases of the junction unmatched. The CDR3 has 18 residues. The CDR3 bases are TGCGCCAGCAGCCAAGATGGGGTAGCGGGAGGGCTCACAGATACGCAGTATTTT. Its protein is CASSQDGVAGGLTDTQYF.

The sample holds many counts of this clonotype. The chain recombines TRBV10-3 with TRBJ2-1; D call uncertain. The germline gives CDR1 ENHRY, CDR2 SYGVKD. The CDR3 covers 13 residues. Between the trimmed V and J ends, which lost 6 bases and 7 bases, there was a span of 13 bases. The CDR3 is CAIRGGSGNEQFF. The CDR3 nucleotides are TGTGCCATCAGGGGTGGGTCTGGAAATGAGCAGTTCTTC.

This clonotype was seen ten or more times. The chain joins TRBV14 to TRBJ2-1, with 15 bases that match TRBD2. This CDR3 contains 16 residues. Germline loops: CDR1 SGHDN, CDR2 FVKESK. Unmatched junction bases numbered 4, after V lost 3 bases and J lost 7 bases. As DNA, the CDR3 is TGTGCCAGCAGCCACCTGGGACTAGCGGGAGGAAATGAGCAGTTCTTC. This translates into CASSHLGLAGGNEQFF.

This clonotype was seen at least ten times. V usage is TRBV7-6 and J usage is TRBJ2-2; D gene ambiguous. This CDR3 comprises 17 residues. V gave up 5 bases and J gave up 5 bases, with 21 bases separating them. Germline CDR1 is SGHVS and CDR2 is FNYEAQ. The CDR3, as DNA: TGTGCCAGCAGCCCGAGAAGTGTGGTAGCAAGTACCGGGGAGCTGTTTTTT. This sequence encodes CASSPRSVVASTGELFF.

The table lists this clonotype with many counts. J is TRBJ2-5 and V is TRBV7-9; D perhaps matches TRBD2 (5 bases). The CDR3 extends over 14 amino acids. Germline loops: CDR1 SEHNR, CDR2 FQNEAQ (reference sequence). V gave up 4 bases and J gave up 2 bases, with 11 bases separating them. The CDR3 DNA is TGTGCCAGCAGCTCCCGGGAATTACAAGAGACCCAGTACTTC. Its protein is CASSSRELQETQYF. Full variable domain (outside the CDR3, taken from reference TRBV7-9 and TRBJ2-5): DTGVSQNPRHKITKRGQNVTFRCDPISEHNRLYWYRQTLGQGPEFLTYFQNEAQLEKSRLLSDRFSAERPKGSFSTLEIQRTEQGDSAMYLCASSSRELQETQYFGPGTRLLVL.

This clonotype was counted ten times or more. V is TRBV4-3 and J is TRBJ1-5, with TRBD1 as a possible D gene (6 bases). The V end was cut by 4 bases, the J end by 5 bases, with 15 bases between. CDR3 length: 15 residues. Germline V lookup: CDR1 LGHNA, CDR2 YSLEER. CDR3 DNA: TGCGCCAGCAGCCCGTATCTTAGGGGGGATCAGCCCCAGCATTTT. Translated: CASSPYLRGDQPQHF.